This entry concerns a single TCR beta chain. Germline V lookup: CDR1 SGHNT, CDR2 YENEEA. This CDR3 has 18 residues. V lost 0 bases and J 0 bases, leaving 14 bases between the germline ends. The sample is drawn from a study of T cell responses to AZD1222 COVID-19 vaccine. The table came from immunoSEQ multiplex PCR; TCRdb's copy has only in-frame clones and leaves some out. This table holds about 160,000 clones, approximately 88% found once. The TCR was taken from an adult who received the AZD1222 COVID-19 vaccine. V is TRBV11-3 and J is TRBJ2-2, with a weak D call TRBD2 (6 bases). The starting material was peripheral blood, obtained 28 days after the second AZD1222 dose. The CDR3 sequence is CASSLDPGGTTNTGELFF. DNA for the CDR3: TGTGCCAGCAGCTTAGACCCCGGCGGGACCACGAACACCGGGGAGCTGTTTTTT. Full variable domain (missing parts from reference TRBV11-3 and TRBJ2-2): EAGVVQSPRYKIIEKKQPVAFWCNPISGHNTLYWYLQNLGQGPELLIRYENEEAVDDSQLPKDRFSAERLKGVDSTLKIQPAELGDSAVYLCASSLDPGGTTNTGELFFGEGSRLTVL.